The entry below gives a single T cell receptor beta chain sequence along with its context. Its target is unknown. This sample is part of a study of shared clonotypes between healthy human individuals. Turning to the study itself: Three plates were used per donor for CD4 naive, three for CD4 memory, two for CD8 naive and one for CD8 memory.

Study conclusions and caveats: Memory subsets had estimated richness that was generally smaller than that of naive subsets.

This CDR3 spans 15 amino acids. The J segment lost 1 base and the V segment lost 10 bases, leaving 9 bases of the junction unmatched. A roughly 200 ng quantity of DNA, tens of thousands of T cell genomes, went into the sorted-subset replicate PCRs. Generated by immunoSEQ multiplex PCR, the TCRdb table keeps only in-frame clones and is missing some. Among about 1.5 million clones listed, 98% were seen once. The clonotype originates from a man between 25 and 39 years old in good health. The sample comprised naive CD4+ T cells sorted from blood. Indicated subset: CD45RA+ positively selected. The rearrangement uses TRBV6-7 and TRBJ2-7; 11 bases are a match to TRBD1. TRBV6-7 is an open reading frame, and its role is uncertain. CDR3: CAIPAGQGESYEQYF. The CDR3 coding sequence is TGTGCCATCCCGGCGGGACAGGGGGAATCCTACGAGCAGTACTTC.